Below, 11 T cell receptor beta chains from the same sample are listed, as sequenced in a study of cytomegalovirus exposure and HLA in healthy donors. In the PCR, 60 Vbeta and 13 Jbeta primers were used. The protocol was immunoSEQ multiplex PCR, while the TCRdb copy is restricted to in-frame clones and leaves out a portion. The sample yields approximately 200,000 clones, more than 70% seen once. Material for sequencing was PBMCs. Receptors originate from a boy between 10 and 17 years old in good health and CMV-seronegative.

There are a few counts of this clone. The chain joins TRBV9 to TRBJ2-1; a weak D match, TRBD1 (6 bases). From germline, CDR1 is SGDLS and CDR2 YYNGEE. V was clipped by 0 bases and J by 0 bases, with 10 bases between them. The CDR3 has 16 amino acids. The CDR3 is CASSVEQGSSYNEQFF. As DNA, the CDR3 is TGTGCCAGCAGCGTAGAACAGGGAAGCTCCTACAATGAGCAGTTCTTC.

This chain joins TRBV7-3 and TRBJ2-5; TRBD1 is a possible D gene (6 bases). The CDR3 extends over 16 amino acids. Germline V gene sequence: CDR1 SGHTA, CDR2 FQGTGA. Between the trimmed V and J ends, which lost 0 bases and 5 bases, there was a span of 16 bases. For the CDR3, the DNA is TGTGCCAGCAGCTTAACGGGAACAGGGTCGGGGGAGACCCAGTACTTC. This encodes CASSLTGTGSGETQYF. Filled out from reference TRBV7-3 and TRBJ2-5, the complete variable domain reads GAGVSQTPSNKVTEKGKYVELRCDPISGHTALYWYRQSLGQGPEFLIYFQGTGAADDSGLPNDRFFAVRPEGSVSTLKIQRTERGDSAVYLCASSLTGTGSGETQYFGPGTRLLVL.

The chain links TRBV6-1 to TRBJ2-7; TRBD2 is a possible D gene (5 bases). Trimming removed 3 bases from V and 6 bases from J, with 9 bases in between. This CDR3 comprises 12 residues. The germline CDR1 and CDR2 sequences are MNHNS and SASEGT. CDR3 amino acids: CASSDVRGEQYF. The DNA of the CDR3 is TGTGCCAGCAGTGACGTACGGGGCGAGCAGTACTTC.

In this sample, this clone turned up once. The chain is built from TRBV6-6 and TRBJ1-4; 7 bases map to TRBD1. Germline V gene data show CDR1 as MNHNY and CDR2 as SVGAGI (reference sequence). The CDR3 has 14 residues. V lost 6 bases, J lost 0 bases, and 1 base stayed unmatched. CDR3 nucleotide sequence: TGTGCCAGCAGGACAGGGCCAACTAATGAAAAACTGTTTTTT. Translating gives CASRTGPTNEKLFF.

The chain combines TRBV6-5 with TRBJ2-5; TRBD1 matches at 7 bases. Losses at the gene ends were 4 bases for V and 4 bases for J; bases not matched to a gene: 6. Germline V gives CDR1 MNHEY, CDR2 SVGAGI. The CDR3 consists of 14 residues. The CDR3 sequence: CASSLRQGVETQYF. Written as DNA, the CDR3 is TGTGCCAGCAGTTTACGACAGGGAGTAGAGACCCAGTACTTC.

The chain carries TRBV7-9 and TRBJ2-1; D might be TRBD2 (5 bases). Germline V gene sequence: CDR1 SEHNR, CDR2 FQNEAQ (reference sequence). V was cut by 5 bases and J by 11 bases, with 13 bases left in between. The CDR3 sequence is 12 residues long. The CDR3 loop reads CASSPKVAKQFF. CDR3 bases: TGTGCCAGCAGCCCCAAGGTAGCGAAGCAGTTCTTC.

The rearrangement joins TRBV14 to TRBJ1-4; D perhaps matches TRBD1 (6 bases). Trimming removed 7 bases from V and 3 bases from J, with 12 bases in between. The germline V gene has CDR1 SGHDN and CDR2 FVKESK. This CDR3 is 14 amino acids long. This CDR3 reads CASTLGGANEKLFF. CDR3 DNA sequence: TGTGCCAGCACCCTAGGGGGGGCTAATGAAAAACTGTTTTTT.

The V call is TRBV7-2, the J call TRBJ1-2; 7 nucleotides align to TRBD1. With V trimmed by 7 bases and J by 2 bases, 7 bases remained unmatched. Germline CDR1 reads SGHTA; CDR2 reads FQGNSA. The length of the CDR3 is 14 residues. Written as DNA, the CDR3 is TGTGCCAGCAACAGGGACAGCCCCAACTATGGCTACACCTTC. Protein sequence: CASNRDSPNYGYTF.

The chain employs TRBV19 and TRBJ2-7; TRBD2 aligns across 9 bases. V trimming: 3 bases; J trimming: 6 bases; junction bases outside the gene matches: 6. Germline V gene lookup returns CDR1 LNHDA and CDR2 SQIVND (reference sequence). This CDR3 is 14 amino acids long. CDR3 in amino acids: CASSIKRGEGEQYF. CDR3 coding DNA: TGTGCCAGTAGTATTAAGCGGGGGGAGGGCGAGCAGTACTTC.

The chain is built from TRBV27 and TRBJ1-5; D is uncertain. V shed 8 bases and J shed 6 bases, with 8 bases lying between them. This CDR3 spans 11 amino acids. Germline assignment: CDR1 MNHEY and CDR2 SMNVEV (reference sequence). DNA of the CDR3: TGTGCCAGCGGGCGGGGTCAGCCCCAGCATTTT. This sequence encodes CASGRGQPQHF.

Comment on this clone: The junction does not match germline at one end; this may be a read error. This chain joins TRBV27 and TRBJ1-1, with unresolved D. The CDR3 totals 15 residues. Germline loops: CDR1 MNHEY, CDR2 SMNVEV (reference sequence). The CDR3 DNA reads TGTGCCAGCAGTTTATCTTCAGGCATGAACACTGAAGCTTCCTTT. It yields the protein CASSLSSGMNTEASF.